This T cell receptor beta chain was sequenced during a study of T cell responses to AZD1222 COVID-19 vaccine. V lost 4 bases, J lost 0 bases, and 6 bases stayed unmatched. CDR1 is SGHDN, CDR2 FVKESK, per germline. The CDR3 has 18 residues. A word on this clone: What it binds is not known.

Study observations and caveats: Targeting of unmutated variant regions was reportedly seen in nearly half of spike-specific TCRs. Females outnumbered males among donors, who were mostly white British; clonal diversity was possibly underestimated. Sampling that yielded the repertoires occurred only after the peak T cell response.

The method was immunoSEQ multiplex PCR; TCRdb's version includes in-frame clones alone and lacks a portion of them. The sample has fewer than 120,000 clones; 80% to 95% are singletons. The chain carries TRBV14 and TRBJ2-5; 15 bases match TRBD2. The source is an adult in good health. The sequences come from peripheral blood, collected on day 0 of AZD1222 vaccination. CDR3 nucleotides: TGTGCCAGCAGCCCCGGGACTAGCGGGAGGATGTACCAAGAGACCCAGTACTTC. It codes for CASSPGTSGRMYQETQYF.